Described below is a single T cell receptor (beta chain) sequence and its context. The antigen remains unidentified. This CDR3 region has 16 residues. The germline V gene encodes CDR1 SGHNT and CDR2 YYREEE (reference sequence). J lost 8 bases, V lost 4 bases, and 9 bases had no gene match. The data are from a study of cytomegalovirus exposure and HLA in healthy donors. Study results and caveats: On later analysis, the bulk of CMV-associated TCR beta chains appeared to be HLA-restricted.

The study ran its PCR with 60 Vbeta and 13 Jbeta primers. Profiled with immunoSEQ multiplex PCR; TCRdb holds only in-frame clones, not every one. Of under 150,000 clones listed, 78% are singletons. Sequencing was performed on PBMCs. The sequence came from a woman aged 18-29 years in good health and CMV-seronegative. This rearrangement joins TRBV5-4 to TRBJ2-1, with 13 nucleotides matching TRBD2. The CDR3 loop is CASSLQTSGRRYEQFF. The DNA for the CDR3 is TGTGCCAGCAGCCTTCAGACTAGCGGGAGGAGGTATGAGCAGTTCTTC.